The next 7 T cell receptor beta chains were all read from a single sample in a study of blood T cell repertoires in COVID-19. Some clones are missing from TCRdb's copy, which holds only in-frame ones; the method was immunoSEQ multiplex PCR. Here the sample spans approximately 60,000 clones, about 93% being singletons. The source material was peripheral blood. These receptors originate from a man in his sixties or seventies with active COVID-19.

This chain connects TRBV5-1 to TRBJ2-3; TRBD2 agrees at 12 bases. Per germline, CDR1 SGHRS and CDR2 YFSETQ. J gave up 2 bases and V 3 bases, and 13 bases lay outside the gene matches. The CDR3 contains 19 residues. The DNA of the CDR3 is TGCGCCAGCAGCTACCAAACCCTAGCGGGGGGGCCTTTCACAGATACGCAGTATTTT. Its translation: CASSYQTLAGGPFTDTQYF.

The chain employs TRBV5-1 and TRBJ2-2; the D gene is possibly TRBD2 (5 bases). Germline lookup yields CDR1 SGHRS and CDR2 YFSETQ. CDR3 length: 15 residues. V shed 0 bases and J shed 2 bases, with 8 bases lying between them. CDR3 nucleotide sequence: TGCGCCAGCAGCTTGGATCTAGCTAACACCGGGGAGCTGTTTTTT. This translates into CASSLDLANTGELFF.

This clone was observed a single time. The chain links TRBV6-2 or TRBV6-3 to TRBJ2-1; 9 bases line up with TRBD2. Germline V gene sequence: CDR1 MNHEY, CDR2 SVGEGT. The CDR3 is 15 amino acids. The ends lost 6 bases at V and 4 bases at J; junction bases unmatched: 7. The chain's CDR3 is CASSLGGGAYNEQFF. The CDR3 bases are TGTGCCAGCAGCCTAGGCGGGGGGGCATACAATGAGCAGTTCTTC.

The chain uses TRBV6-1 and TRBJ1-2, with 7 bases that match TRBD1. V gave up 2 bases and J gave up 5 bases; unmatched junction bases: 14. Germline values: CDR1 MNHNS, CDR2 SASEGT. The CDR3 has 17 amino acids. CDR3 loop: CASSEYQGTVTEYGYTF. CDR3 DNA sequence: TGTGCCAGCAGTGAATATCAGGGGACAGTCACCGAGTATGGCTACACCTTC.

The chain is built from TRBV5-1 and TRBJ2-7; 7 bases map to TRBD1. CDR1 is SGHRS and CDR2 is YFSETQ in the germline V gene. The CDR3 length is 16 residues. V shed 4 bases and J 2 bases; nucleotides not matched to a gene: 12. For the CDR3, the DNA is TGCGCCAGCAGCCGGCAATCGACCGGGACAGCCTACGAGCAGTACTTC. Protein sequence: CASSRQSTGTAYEQYF.

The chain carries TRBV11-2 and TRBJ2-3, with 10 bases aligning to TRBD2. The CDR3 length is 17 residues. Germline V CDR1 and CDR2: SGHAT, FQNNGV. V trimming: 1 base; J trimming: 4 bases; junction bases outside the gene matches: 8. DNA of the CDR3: TGTGCCAGCAGCTTAGGAGGCGTAGCGGGGGGAGCAGATACGCAGTATTTT. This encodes CASSLGGVAGGADTQYF.

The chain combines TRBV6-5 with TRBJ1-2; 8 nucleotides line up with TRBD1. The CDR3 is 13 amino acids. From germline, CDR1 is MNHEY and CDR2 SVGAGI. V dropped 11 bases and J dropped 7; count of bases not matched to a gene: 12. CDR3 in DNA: TGTGCCGCGCGCCGGACAGGGTTCTCTGGCTACACCTTC. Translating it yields CAARRTGFSGYTF.